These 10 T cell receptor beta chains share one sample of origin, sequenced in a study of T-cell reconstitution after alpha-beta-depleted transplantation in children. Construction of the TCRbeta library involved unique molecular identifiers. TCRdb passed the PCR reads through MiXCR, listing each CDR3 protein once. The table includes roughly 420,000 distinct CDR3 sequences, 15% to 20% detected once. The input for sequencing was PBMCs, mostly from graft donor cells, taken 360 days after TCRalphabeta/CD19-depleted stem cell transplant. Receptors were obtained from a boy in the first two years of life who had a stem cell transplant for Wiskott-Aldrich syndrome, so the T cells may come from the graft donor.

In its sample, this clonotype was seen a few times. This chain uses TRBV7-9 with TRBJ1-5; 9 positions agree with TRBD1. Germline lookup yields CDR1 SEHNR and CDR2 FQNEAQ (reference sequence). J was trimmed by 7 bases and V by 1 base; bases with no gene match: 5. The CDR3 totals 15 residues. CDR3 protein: CASSLGKTGGQPQHF. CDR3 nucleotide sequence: TGTGCCAGCAGCTTAGGAAAGACAGGGGGACAGCCCCAGCATTTT.

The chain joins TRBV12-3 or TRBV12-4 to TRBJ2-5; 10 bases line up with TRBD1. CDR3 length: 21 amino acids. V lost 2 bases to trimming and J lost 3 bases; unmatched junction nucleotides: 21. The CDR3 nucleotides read TGTGCCAGCAGTTTATCGTTTGGGATGTTTAGACAGGGGGCCAAGGAAGAGACCCAGTACTTC. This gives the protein CASSLSFGMFRQGAKEETQYF.

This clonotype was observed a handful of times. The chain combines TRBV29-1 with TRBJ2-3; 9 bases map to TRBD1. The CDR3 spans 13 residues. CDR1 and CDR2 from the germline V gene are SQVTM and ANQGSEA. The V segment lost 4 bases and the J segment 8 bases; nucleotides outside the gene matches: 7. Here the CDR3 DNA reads TGCAGCGTTGGGGGACAGGGAAAAGTTACGCAGTATTTT. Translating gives CSVGGQGKVTQYF.

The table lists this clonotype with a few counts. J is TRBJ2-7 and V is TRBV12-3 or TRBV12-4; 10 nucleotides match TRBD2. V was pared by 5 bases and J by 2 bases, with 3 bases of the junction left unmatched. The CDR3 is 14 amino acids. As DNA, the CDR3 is TGTGCCAGCAGTCCGAGCGGGGGGGCCTACGAGCAGTACTTC. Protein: CASSPSGGAYEQYF.

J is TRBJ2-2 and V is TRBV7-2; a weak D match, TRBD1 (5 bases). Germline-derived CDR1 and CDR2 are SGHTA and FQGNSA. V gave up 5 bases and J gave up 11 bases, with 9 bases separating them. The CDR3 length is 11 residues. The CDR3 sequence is CASSPGQELFF. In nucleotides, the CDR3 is TGTGCCAGCAGCCCCGGACAAGAGCTGTTTTTT.

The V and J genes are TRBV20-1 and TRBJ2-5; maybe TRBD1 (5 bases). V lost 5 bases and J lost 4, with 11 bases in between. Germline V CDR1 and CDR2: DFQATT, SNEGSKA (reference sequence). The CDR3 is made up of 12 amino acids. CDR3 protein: CSALLRGETQYF. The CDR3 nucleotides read TGCAGTGCTCTTCTAAGGGGAGAGACCCAGTACTTC.

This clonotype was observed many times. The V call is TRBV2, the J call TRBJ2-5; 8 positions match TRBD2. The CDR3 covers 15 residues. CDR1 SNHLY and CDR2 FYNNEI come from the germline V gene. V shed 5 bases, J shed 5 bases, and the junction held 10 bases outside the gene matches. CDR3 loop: CASSLSGTRGETQYF. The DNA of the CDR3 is TGTGCCAGCAGTTTGTCCGGGACTAGGGGGGAGACCCAGTACTTC.

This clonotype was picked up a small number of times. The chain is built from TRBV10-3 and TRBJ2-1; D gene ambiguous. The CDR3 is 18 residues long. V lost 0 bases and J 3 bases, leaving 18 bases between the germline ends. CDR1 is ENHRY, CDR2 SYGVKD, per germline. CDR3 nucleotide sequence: TGTGCCATCAGTGAGTCGAGTAGAACTGGCGGTTTCTACAATGAGCAGTTCTTC. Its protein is CAISESSRTGGFYNEQFF.

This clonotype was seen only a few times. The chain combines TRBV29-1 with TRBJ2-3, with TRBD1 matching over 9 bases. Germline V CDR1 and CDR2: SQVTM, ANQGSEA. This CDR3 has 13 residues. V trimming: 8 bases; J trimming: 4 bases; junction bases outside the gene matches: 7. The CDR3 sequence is CSHRDRVADTQYF. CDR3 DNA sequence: TGCAGCCACCGGGACAGGGTCGCAGATACGCAGTATTTT.

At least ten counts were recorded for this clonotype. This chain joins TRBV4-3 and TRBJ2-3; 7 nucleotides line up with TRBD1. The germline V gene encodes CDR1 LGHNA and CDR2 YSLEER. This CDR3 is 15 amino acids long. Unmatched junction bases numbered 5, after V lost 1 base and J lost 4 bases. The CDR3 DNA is TGCGCCAGCAGCCAAGGCGGCCAGGGGGCAGATACGCAGTATTTT. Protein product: CASSQGGQGADTQYF.